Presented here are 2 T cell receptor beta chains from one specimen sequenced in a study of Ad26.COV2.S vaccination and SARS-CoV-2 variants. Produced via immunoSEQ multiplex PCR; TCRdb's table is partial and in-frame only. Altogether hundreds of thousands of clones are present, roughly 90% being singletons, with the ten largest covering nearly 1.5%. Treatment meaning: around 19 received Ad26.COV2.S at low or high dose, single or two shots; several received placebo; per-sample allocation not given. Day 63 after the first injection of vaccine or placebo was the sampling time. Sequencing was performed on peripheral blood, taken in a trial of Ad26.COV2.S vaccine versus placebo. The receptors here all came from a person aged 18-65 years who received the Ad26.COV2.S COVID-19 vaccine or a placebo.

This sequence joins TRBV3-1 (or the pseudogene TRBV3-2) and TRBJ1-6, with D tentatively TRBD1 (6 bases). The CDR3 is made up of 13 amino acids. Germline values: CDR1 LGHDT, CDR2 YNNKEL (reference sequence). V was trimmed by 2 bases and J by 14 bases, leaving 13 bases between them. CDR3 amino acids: CASSQHSRGTLHF. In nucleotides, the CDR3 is TGTGCCAGCAGCCAACATTCAAGGGGGACCCTCCACTTT.

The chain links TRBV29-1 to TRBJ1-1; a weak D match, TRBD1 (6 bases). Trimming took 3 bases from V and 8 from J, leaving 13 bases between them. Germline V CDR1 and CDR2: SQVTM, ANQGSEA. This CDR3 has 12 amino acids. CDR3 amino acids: CSVEGTGWEAFF. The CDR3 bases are TGCAGCGTTGAGGGAACAGGGTGGGAAGCTTTCTTT.